The 21 T cell receptor beta chains below all came from one sample that was sequenced in a study of blood T cell repertoires in COVID-19. Only in-frame clones appear in the TCRdb table, and some are missing; sequencing was by immunoSEQ multiplex PCR. The sample lists a few hundred thousand clones; roughly 90% were seen once. The sequencing sample was made of peripheral blood. The receptors stem from a middle-aged man with active or convalescent COVID-19.

The V call is TRBV28, the J call TRBJ1-5; D perhaps matches TRBD1 (6 bases). CDR3 length: 11 amino acids. CDR1 is MDHEN, CDR2 SYDVKM, per germline. V was shortened by 3 bases and J by 13 bases, with 10 bases between the two germline ends. The CDR3 DNA follows: TGTGCCAGCAGTTTCGGACAGAATCAGCATTTT. It yields the protein CASSFGQNQHF.

The chain links TRBV7-9 to TRBJ2-7; the D gene is possibly TRBD2 (6 bases). V lost 3 bases and J lost 5, with 8 bases in between. The germline V gene has CDR1 SEHNR and CDR2 FQNEAQ (reference sequence). The CDR3 contains 12 residues. Written as DNA, the CDR3 is TGTGCCAGCAGCTTTACGGGGGACGAGCAGTACTTC. Its protein product is CASSFTGDEQYF. Looking up the rest from reference TRBV7-9 and TRBJ2-7 gives the full variable domain: DTGVSQNPRHKITKRGQNVTFRCDPISEHNRLYWYRQTLGQGPEFLTYFQNEAQLEKSRLLSDRFSAERPKGSFSTLEIQRTEQGDSAMYLCASSFTGDEQYFGPGTRLTVT.

The gene calls are TRBV28 and TRBJ2-7; TRBD2 aligns across 9 bases. This CDR3 comprises 18 residues. V dropped 4 bases and J dropped 0; count of bases not matched to a gene: 13. The germline V gene has CDR1 MDHEN and CDR2 SYDVKM. The CDR3 sequence: CASSSLTSTSGRSYEQYF. The CDR3 DNA reads as TGTGCCAGCAGTTCTTTGACCTCTACTAGCGGGCGCTCCTACGAGCAGTACTTC.

The chain combines TRBV19 with TRBJ2-1, with TRBD1 identical over 9 bases. Germline lookup yields CDR1 LNHDA and CDR2 SQIVND (reference sequence). Trimming at V came to 7 bases and at J to 7 bases, leaving 14 bases not matched to a gene. The CDR3 contains 16 residues. The CDR3 region has the DNA TGTGCCAGTACCATTGGCCCTGGGACAGGGTGGAATGAGCAGTTCTTC. The encoded protein is CASTIGPGTGWNEQFF.

The chain combines TRBV27 with TRBJ1-2; 7 nucleotides match TRBD1. Per the germline V gene, CDR1 is MNHEY and CDR2 is SMNVEV (reference sequence). V lost 4 bases to trimming and J lost 5 bases; unmatched junction nucleotides: 4. This CDR3 comprises 13 residues. The CDR3 is CASSYDRAYGYTF. The CDR3 region has the DNA TGTGCCAGCAGTTACGACAGGGCATATGGCTACACCTTC.

The chain couples TRBV7-9 to TRBJ1-3, with D perhaps TRBD1 (5 bases). The CDR3 is 14 residues long. Trimming took off 9 bases at V and 4 bases at J, with 16 bases between the two ends. The germline V gene encodes CDR1 SEHNR and CDR2 FQNEAQ (reference sequence). CDR3 nucleotides: TGTGCCAGTATTAAGGGGAATTCAGGAAACACCATATATTTT. It translates to CASIKGNSGNTIYF.

The V and J genes are TRBV28 and TRBJ2-2, with 10 bases lining up with TRBD2. V shed 6 bases and J 1 base; nucleotides not matched to a gene: 2. The CDR3 is 15 residues long. CDR1 MDHEN and CDR2 SYDVKM come from the germline V gene. CDR3 nucleotide sequence: TGTGCCAGCAGAAGGACTAGCGGGAACACCGGGGAGCTGTTTTTT. Translating gives CASRRTSGNTGELFF.

This sequence joins TRBV19 and TRBJ2-7; tentatively, D is TRBD2 (5 bases). Trimming took off 3 bases at V and 3 bases at J, with 15 bases between the two ends. This CDR3 is built from 15 residues. Looked up from germline, CDR1 is LNHDA and CDR2 is SQIVND (reference sequence). In DNA, the CDR3 is TGTGCCAGTAGTATGGCGGGCCAAACCTTCTACGAGCAGTACTTC. Amino acids: CASSMAGQTFYEQYF.

The V gene is TRBV5-1, the J gene TRBJ1-1; D not certain. The CDR3 loop spans 14 amino acids. Germline-derived CDR1 and CDR2 are SGHRS and YFSETQ. The V gene lost 2 bases and the J gene lost 0 bases, with 8 bases spanning the gap. The CDR3 coding sequence is TGCGCCAGCAGCTTACAACCCATGAACACTGAAGCTTTCTTT. It specifies CASSLQPMNTEAFF.

The rearrangement links TRBV5-1 to TRBJ2-1; D gene uncertain. Trimming stripped 0 bases from V and 3 bases from J, with 4 bases between. The CDR3 runs to 13 residues. Germline-derived CDR1 and CDR2 are SGHRS and YFSETQ. The CDR3 spells CASSLDSYNEQFF. The CDR3 bases are TGCGCCAGCAGCTTGGACAGCTACAATGAGCAGTTCTTC.

The V gene is TRBV5-1, the J gene TRBJ2-1; D is unresolved. From germline, CDR1 is SGHRS and CDR2 YFSETQ. Trimming took off 1 base at V and 0 bases at J, with 5 bases between the two ends. The CDR3 extends over 14 amino acids. As DNA, the CDR3 is TGCGCCAGCAGCTTGCTGAGCTCCTACAATGAGCAGTTCTTC. This sequence encodes CASSLLSSYNEQFF.

The rearrangement joins TRBV4-1 to TRBJ2-7; the D gene is possibly TRBD1 (6 bases). V was cut by 2 bases and J by 4 bases, with 15 bases left in between. The CDR3 sequence is 15 residues long. In germline, CDR1 is MGHRA, CDR2 YSYEKL. Here the CDR3 reads CASSQMGAVGYEQYF. Written as DNA, the CDR3 is TGCGCCAGCAGCCAAATGGGGGCAGTTGGGTACGAGCAGTACTTC.

The V gene is TRBV18, the J gene TRBJ2-7; TRBD2 is a possible D gene (6 bases). CDR1 KGHSH and CDR2 LQKENI come from the germline V gene. The ends were cut back, 3 bases at V and 2 bases at J, with 14 bases in the middle. The CDR3 is 15 amino acids. CDR3 amino acids: CASSPTSGRAYEQYF. CDR3 bases: TGTGCCAGCTCACCTACCAGCGGGCGTGCCTACGAGCAGTACTTC. The full variable domain, with the rest looked up from reference TRBV18 and TRBJ2-7, is NAGVMQNPRHLVRRRGQEARLRCSPMKGHSHVYWYRQLPEEGLKFMVYLQKENIIDESGMPKERFSAEFPKEGPSILRIQQVVRGDSAAYFCASSPTSGRAYEQYFGPGTRLTVT.

This sequence joins TRBV4-1 and TRBJ2-1, with 11 positions matching TRBD1. V dropped 5 bases and J dropped 4; count of bases not matched to a gene: 10. The germline CDR1 and CDR2 sequences are MGHRA and YSYEKL. This CDR3 spans 17 amino acids. As DNA, the CDR3 is TGCGCCAGCAGCACCCCTGAGGGGACAGGGGGGTACAATGAGCAGTTCTTC. Amino acids: CASSTPEGTGGYNEQFF.

This chain joins TRBV5-4 and TRBJ2-1, with TRBD2 matching over 7 bases. CDR3 length: 15 amino acids. Germline CDR1 SGHNT, CDR2 YYREEE (reference sequence). J gave up 5 bases and V 2 bases, and 7 bases lay outside the gene matches. Here the CDR3 DNA reads TGTGCCAGCAGCTTTATGACTAGCACGGACAATGAGCAGTTCTTC. Translation gives CASSFMTSTDNEQFF.

The chain couples TRBV27 to TRBJ2-7; 9 bases map to TRBD1. The CDR3 loop spans 14 amino acids. V shed 0 bases, J shed 6 bases, and the junction held 3 bases outside the gene matches. CDR1 and CDR2 from the germline V gene are MNHEY and SMNVEV (reference sequence). Here the CDR3 reads CASSLSGQGSEQYF. For the CDR3, the DNA is TGTGCCAGCAGTTTATCGGGACAGGGAAGCGAGCAGTACTTC.

This chain links TRBV18 with TRBJ2-5; possibly TRBD1 for D (6 bases). Trimming stripped 4 bases from V and 4 bases from J, with 13 bases between. Germline V gene sequence: CDR1 KGHSH, CDR2 LQKENI. This CDR3 has 14 amino acids. CDR3 residues: CASSRMPGAETQYF. The CDR3 DNA is TGTGCCAGCTCACGGATGCCAGGGGCAGAGACCCAGTACTTC.

The rearrangement links TRBV15 to TRBJ2-3; 10 positions match TRBD1. The CDR3 has 19 residues. Germline V gene sequence: CDR1 LNHNV, CDR2 YYDKDF (reference sequence). The J segment lost 1 base and the V segment lost 3 bases, leaving 13 bases of the junction unmatched. CDR3 sequence (DNA): TGTGCCACCAGCAGTCATGGACAGGGGGAGATTTACGGCACAGATACGCAGTATTTT. Protein product: CATSSHGQGEIYGTDTQYF.

The rearrangement links TRBV19 to TRBJ2-3; 7 nucleotides match TRBD1. V shed 3 bases and J 7 bases; nucleotides not matched to a gene: 13. This CDR3 comprises 16 residues. Germline V lookup: CDR1 LNHDA, CDR2 SQIVND (reference sequence). CDR3: CASSMSPGGFGNTQYF. The CDR3 DNA reads as TGTGCCAGTAGTATGAGTCCAGGGGGATTTGGAAATACGCAGTATTTT.

For the CDR3, the DNA is TGTGCCACCAGCAGAGAGGCGACTATGAGCTCCTACGAGCAGTACTTC. It specifies CATSREATMSSYEQYF. The chain uses TRBV15 and TRBJ2-7, with a possible D match to TRBD2 (5 bases). The CDR3 is made up of 16 amino acids. The V end was cut by 0 bases, the J end by 0 bases, with 12 bases between. Per the germline V gene, CDR1 is LNHNV and CDR2 is YYDKDF (reference sequence).

The CDR3 is CASSLRRGGYGYTF. The CDR3 DNA is TGTGCCAGCAGCTTAAGAAGGGGTGGCTATGGCTACACCTTC. This chain uses TRBV11-2 with TRBJ1-2; D is perhaps TRBD1 (5 bases). CDR1 and CDR2 (germline): SGHAT, FQNNGV. The CDR3 runs 14 residues. The V end was cut by 2 bases, the J end by 4 bases, with 11 bases between.